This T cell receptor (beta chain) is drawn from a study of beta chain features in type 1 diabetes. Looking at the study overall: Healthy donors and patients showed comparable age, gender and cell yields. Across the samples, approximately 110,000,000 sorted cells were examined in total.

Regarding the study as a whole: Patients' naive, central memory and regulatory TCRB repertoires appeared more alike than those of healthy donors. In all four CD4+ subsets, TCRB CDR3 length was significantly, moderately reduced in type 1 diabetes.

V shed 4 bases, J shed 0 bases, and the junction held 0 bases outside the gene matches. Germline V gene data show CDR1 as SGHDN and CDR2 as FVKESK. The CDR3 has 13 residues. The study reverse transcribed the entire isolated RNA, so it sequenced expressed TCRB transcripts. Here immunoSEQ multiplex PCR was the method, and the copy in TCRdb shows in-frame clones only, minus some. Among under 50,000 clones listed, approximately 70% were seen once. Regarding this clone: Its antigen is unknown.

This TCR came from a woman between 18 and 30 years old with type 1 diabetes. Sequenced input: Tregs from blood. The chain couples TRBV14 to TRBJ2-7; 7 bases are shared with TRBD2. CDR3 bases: TGTGCCAGCAGCCGACTAGCCTCCTACGAGCAGTACTTC. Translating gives CASSRLASYEQYF.